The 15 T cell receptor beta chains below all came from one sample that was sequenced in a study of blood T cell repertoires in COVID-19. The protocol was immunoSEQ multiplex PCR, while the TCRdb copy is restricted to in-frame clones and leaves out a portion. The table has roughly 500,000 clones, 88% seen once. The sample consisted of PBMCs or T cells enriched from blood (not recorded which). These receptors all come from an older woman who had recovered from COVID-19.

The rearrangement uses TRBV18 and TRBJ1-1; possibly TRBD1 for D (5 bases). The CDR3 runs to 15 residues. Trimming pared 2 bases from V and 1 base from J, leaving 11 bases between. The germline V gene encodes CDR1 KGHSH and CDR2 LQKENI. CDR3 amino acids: CASSPGAGQNTEAFF. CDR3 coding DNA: TGTGCCAGCTCACCAGGGGCAGGCCAGAACACTGAAGCTTTCTTT.

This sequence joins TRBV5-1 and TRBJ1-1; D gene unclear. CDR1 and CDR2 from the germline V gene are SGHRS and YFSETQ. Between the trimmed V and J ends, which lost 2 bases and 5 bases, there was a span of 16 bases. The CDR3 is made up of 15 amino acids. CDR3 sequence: CASSLDPGRETEAFF. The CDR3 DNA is TGCGCCAGCAGCTTAGACCCTGGGAGGGAAACTGAAGCTTTCTTT.

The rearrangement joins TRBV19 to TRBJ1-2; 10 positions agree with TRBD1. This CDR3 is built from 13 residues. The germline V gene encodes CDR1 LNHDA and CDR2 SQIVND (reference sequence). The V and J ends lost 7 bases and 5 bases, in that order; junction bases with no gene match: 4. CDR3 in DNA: TGTGCCAGTACTCCGGGACAGGGGTATGGCTACACCTTC. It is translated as CASTPGQGYGYTF.

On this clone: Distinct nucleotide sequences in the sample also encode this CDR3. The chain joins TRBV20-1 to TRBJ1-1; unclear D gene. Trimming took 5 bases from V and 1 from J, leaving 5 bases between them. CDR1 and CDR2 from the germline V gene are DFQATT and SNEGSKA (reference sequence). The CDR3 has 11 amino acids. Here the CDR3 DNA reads TGCAGTGCTCCCCGGAACACTGAAGCTTTCTTT. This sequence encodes CSAPRNTEAFF.

CDR3 DNA sequence: TGTGCCAGCAGGAGACAGGGAACCGGGGAGCTGTTTTTT. Protein sequence: CASRRQGTGELFF. The chain joins TRBV27 to TRBJ2-2; TRBD1 matches 7 bases. This CDR3 is built from 13 residues. Looked up from germline, CDR1 is MNHEY and CDR2 is SMNVEV (reference sequence). V trimming: 6 bases; J trimming: 5 bases; junction bases outside the gene matches: 3.

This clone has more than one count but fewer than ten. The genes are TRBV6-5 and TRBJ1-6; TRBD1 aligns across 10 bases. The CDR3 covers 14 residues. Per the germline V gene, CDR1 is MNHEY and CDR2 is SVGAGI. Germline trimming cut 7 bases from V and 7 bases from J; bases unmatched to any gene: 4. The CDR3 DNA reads TGTGCCAGCAAACCGGGACAGGGGAATTCACCCCTCCACTTT. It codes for CASKPGQGNSPLHF.

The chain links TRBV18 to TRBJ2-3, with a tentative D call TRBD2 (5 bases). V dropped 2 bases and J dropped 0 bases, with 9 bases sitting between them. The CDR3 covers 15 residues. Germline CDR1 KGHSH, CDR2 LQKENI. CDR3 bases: TGTGCCAGCTCACCAGCCCCGGGAAGCACAGATACGCAGTATTTT. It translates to CASSPAPGSTDTQYF.

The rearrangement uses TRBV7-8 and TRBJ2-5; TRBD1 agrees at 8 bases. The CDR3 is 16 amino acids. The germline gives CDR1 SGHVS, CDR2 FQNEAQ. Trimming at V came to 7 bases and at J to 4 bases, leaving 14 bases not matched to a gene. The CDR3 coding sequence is TGTGCCAGCACACCCTTCGGGACACAGGGGGGAGAGACCCAGTACTTC. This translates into CASTPFGTQGGETQYF.

The CDR3 here is CASSAPGPETQYF. CDR3 sequence (DNA): TGTGCCAGCAGTGCCCCCGGTCCAGAGACCCAGTACTTC. The gene calls are TRBV12-3 or TRBV12-4 and TRBJ2-5; no reliable D call. This CDR3 has 13 amino acids. Trimming left V 5 bases short and J 4 bases short, with 11 bases between.

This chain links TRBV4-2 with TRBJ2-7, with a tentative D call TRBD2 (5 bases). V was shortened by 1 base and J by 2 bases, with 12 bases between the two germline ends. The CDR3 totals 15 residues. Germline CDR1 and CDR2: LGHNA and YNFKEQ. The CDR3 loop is CASSQAAGNTYEQYF. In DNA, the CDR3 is TGTGCCAGCAGCCAAGCGGCGGGTAACACCTACGAGCAGTACTTC.

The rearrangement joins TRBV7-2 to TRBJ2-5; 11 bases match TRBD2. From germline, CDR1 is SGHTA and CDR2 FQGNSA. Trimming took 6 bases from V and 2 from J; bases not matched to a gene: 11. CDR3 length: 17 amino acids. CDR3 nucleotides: TGTGCCAGCAGTCGGACTAGCGGGCCCCTTCCACAAGAGACCCAGTACTTC. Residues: CASSRTSGPLPQETQYF.

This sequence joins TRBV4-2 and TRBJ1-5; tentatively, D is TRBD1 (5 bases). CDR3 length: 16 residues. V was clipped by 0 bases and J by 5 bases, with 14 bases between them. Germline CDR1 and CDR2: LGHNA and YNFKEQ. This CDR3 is CASSQDHRGYHQPQHF. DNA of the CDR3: TGTGCCAGCAGCCAAGATCATAGGGGCTACCATCAGCCCCAGCATTTT.

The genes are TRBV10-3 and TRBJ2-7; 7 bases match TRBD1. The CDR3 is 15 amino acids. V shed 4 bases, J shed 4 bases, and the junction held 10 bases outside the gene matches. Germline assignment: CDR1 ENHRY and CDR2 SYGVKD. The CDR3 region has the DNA TGTGCCATCAGTGCAGCCGGGACAGTGATATACGAGCAGTACTTC. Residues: CAISAAGTVIYEQYF.

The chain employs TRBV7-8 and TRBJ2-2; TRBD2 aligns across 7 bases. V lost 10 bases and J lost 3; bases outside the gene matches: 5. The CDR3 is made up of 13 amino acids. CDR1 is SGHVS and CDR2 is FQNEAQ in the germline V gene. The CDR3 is CATKGRDTGELFF. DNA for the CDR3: TGTGCCACCAAGGGGAGGGACACCGGGGAGCTGTTTTTT.

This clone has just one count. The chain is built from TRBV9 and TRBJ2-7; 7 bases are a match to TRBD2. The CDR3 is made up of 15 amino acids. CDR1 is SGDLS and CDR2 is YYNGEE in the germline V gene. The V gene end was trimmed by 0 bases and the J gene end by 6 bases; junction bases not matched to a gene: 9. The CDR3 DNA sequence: TGTGCCAGCAGCGTAGAAACTAGCGCCCTTTTCGAGCAGTACTTC. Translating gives CASSVETSALFEQYF.